The sequence of this T cell receptor beta chain was determined in a study of blood T cell repertoires in COVID-19 (dated by TCRdb to 2020 to 2022). Some background on the complete study: Collaborator samples came from the United States, Italy and Spain and covered acute and convalescent phases of COVID-19. The prospective study material was composed of cDNA or gDNA derived from T cells, B-cell-depleted T cells, or PBMCs. Subjects who had been exposed to COVID-19, were actively infected with it, or had recovered from it provided the deeply sampled blood TCRbeta repertoires that made up the dataset. The repertoires were released in a freely available public database intended as a resource for research on the immune response to SARS-CoV-2. The samples were drawn from two sources: the first 160 participants of the ongoing ImmuneRACE study, and 1,200 or so subjects contributed by 6 global collaborators. Nearly every sample came with metadata listing a de-identified subject ID, COVID-19 status, age in years and sex. Where available, HLA class I and class II types were obtained from metadata supplied by the sample provider rather than from assay-based typing.

What the study reported, not specific to this receptor: How much clinical and demographic metadata was included differed by source and by participant, and the metadata was provided uncurated.

Concerning this clone itself: It lacks a known antigen. No much larger clonotype is one base removed from it; base qualities were not supplied.

The immunoSEQ Assay, a bias-controlled multiplex PCR, was used to amplify TCRbeta CDR3 regions from genomic DNA. The source study handled its data this way. Within the assay, amplification of reference gene primers was used to estimate how many nucleated cells each sample contained. Sequence reads were collapsed and filtered to measure the absolute abundance of every unique TCRbeta CDR3 rearrangement. For each sample, productive Simpson clonality was calculated as the square root of Simpson's diversity index over productive rearrangements. The source is immuneACCESS, and TCRdb retained only in-frame sequences with V and J called. Part of the clones is not carried over; for the studies checked, unresolved V genes explain less than half of this, and the remainder is unexplained. Clone size and the V and J calls come from that table; the DNA yielded D and trimming. This sample has 200,000 or so clones in its table, and 65% to 85% of those were observed once. Around 3% of the sample comes from the top ten.

Samples from volunteer blood donors who had recovered from COVID-19 were contributed by a second Seattle source. The collaborating institutions used their own protocols to collect whole blood in K2EDTA tubes. For TCRbeta analysis, collaborators shipped samples as frozen whole blood, isolated PBMCs, or DNA extracted from either of those sample types. A distance of 14 bases separates the germline ends of V and J, which lose 2 bases and 3 bases respectively. There are 15 amino acids in the CDR3, from cysteine to phenylalanine inclusive. The retained sequence is limited to the CDR3, 45 bases, with the frame set at the first base. CDR1 and CDR2 are read off the germline V gene as MNHEY and SVGAGI.

This clonotype originated in a woman under 40 who had recovered from COVID-19. The chain is encoded by TRBV6-5 joined to TRBJ2-7; a tentative D match to TRBD1 spans 5 bases. Sequenced material: peripheral blood. CDR3 protein: CASSYLLADNYEQYF. The nucleotides are TGTGCCAGCAGTTACCTTTTGGCGGACAACTACGAGCAGTACTTC.